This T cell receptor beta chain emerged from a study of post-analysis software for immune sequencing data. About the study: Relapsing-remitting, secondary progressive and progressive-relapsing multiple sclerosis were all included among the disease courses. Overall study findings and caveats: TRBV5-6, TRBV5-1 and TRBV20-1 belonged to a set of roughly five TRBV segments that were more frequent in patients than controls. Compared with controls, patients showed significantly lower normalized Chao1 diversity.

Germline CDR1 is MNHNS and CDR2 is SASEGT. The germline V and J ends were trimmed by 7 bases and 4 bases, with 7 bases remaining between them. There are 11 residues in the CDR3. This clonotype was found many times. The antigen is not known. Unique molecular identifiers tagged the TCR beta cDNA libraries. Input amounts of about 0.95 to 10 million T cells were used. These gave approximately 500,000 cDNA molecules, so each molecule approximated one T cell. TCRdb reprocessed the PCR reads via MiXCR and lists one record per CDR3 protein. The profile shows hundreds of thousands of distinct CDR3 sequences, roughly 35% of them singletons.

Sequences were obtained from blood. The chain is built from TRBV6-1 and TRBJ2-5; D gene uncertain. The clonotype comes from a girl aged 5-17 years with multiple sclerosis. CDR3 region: CASTLGETQYF. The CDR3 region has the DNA TGTGCCAGCACCCTTGGAGAGACCCAGTACTTC.